This T cell receptor (beta chain) was recorded in a study of T cell repertoires in cytomegalovirus infection. At the level of the study: Signatures in public TCR beta sequences pointed to both CMV infection and matching HLA type.

Trimming took 5 bases from V and 4 from J, leaving 6 bases between them. The germline V gene encodes CDR1 SGHAT and CDR2 FQNNGV. CDR3 size: 13 residues. This clonotype was observed many times. Its antigen is currently unknown. TCRdb passed the reads through MiXCR, listing each CDR3 protein once. The table records under 300,000 distinct CDR3 sequences, roughly a fifth of them present only once. The chain employs TRBV11-2 and TRBJ1-6, with D possibly being TRBD1 (5 bases). The sample consisted of cultured PBMCs, taken from culture after CMV antigen stimulation. The sequence derives from a human donor in good health (CMV status not recorded). Some clones in this sample may be carry-over from other donors' samples. The CDR3 DNA sequence: TGTGCCAGCAGCAGACAGTATAATTCACCCCTCCACTTT. Amino acids: CASSRQYNSPLHF.